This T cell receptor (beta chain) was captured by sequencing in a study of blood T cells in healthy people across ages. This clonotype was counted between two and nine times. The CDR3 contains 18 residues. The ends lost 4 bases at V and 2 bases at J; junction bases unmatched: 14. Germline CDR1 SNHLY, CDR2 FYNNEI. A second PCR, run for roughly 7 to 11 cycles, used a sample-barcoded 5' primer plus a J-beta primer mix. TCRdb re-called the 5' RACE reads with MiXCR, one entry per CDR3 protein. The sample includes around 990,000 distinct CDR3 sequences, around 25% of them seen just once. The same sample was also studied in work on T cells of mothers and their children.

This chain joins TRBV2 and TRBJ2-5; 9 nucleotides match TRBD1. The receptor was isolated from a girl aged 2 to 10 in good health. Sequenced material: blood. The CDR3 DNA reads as TGTGCCAGCAGTGGGGACAGGGCCAAGTTGGCGGATCAAGAGACCCAGTACTTC. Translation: CASSGDRAKLADQETQYF.